These 3 T cell receptor beta chains were all obtained from the same sample, sequenced in a study of beta chain features in type 1 diabetes. The study reverse transcribed the entire isolated RNA, so it sequenced expressed TCRB transcripts. Assay used: immunoSEQ multiplex PCR; TCRdb lists only in-frame clones, some missing. The sample has tens of thousands of clones, around 32% seen once; the top ten hold about 0.48%. What was sequenced was stem cell memory CD4+ T cells from blood. The receptors shown here come from a woman aged 18-30 years in good health.

This rearrangement joins TRBV5-1 to TRBJ2-3; tentatively, D is TRBD1 (6 bases). Germline CDR1 reads SGHRS; CDR2 reads YFSETQ. CDR3 size: 15 residues. V lost 4 bases and J 1 base, leaving 13 bases between the germline ends. The CDR3 DNA reads TGCGCCAGCAGCACGGACAGTCCCGGCACAGATACGCAGTATTTT. Amino acids: CASSTDSPGTDTQYF.

A few counts support this clone. The chain couples TRBV7-9 to TRBJ2-7; TRBD2 is a possible D gene (5 bases). Germline-derived CDR1 and CDR2 are SEHNR and FQNEAQ (reference sequence). The CDR3 runs 11 residues. Trimming took 7 bases from V and 2 from J, leaving 6 bases between them. CDR3 amino acids: CASTGTYEQYF. CDR3 sequence (DNA): TGTGCCAGCACCGGGACCTACGAGCAGTACTTC.

DNA of the CDR3: TGTGCCAGCAGTGGGGGACACTTTTTTGGCAATCAGCCCCAGCATTTT. This sequence encodes CASSGGHFFGNQPQHF. The chain has TRBV27 and TRBJ1-5; maybe TRBD1 (6 bases). V lost 5 bases and J lost 2, with 16 bases in between. CDR1 and CDR2 (germline): MNHEY, SMNVEV (reference sequence). This CDR3 comprises 16 residues.